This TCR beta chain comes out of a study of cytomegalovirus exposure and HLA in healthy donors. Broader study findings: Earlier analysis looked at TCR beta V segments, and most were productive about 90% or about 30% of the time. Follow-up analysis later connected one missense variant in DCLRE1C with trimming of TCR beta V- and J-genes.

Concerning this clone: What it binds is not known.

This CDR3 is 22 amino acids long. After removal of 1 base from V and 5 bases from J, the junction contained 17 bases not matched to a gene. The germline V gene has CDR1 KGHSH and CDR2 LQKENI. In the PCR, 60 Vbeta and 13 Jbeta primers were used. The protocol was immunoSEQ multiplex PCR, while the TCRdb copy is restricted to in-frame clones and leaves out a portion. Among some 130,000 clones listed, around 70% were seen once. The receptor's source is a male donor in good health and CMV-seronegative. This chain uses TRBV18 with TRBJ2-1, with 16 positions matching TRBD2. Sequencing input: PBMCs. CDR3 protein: CASSPRAAPGLAGGPVHNEQFF. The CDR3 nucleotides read TGTGCCAGCTCACCACGGGCAGCTCCGGGACTAGCGGGAGGGCCTGTCCACAATGAGCAGTTCTTC.